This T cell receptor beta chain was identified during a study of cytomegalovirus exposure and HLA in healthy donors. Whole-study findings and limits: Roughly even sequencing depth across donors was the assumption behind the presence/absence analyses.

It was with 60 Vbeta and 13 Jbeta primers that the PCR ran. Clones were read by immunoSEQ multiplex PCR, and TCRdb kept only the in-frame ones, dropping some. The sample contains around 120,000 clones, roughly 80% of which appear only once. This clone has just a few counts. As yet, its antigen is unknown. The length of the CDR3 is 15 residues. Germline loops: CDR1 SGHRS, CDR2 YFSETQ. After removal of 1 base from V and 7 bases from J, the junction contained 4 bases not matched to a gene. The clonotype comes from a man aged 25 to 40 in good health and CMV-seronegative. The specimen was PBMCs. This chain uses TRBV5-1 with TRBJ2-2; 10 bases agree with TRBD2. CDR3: CASSLTASGGGELFF. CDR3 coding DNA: TGCGCCAGCAGCTTGACGGCTAGCGGGGGCGGGGAGCTGTTTTTT.